This T cell receptor (beta chain) was observed in a study of OX40 agonist ivuxolimab in advanced cancers. Overall study: A diagnosis of hepatocellular carcinoma, melanoma, renal cell or head and neck cancer was present in dose-escalation patients.

A history of autoimmune disease or systemic immunosuppression excluded patients. Germline-derived CDR1 and CDR2 are LNHNV and YYDKDF (reference sequence). Germline trimming cut 3 bases from V and 6 bases from J; bases unmatched to any gene: 4. The CDR3 loop spans 13 amino acids. Data came from immunoSEQ multiplex PCR; TCRdb stores just in-frame clones and leaves some out. The sample lists fewer than 200,000 clones, roughly 94% occurring once. This clonotype originated in an adult with an advanced solid tumor such as melanoma, head and neck, liver or kidney cancer. The specimen was CD4+ or CD8+ T cells sorted from blood, collected in a trial of the OX40 agonist ivuxolimab. The rearrangement uses TRBV15 and TRBJ1-1; 7 positions match TRBD1. The CDR3 reads CATSRDDRAEAFF. DNA for the CDR3: TGTGCCACCAGCAGGGATGACAGGGCTGAAGCTTTCTTT.